This T cell receptor (beta chain) comes out of a study of CD8+CD57+ T cells in acquired aplastic anemia. Genomic DNA constituted the template upon which TCR beta VDJ and CDR3 profiling was performed. TCRdb re-derived calls from the reads in MiXCR, one entry per CDR3 protein. The table lists about 420,000 distinct CDR3 sequences, just under 70% of them singletons, with 3.5% to 4.5% in the top ten. Germline V gene sequence: CDR1 SGHVT, CDR2 SQSDAQ. This CDR3 region has 14 residues. Between the trimmed V and J ends, which lost 6 bases and 6 bases, there was a span of 18 bases. Input material: sorted CD4+, CD8+, or CD8+CD57+ T cells (not recorded which) from PBMCs. The clonotype comes from a human donor in good health, serving as a control. The rearrangement joins TRBV7-4 to TRBJ2-7; tentative D call: TRBD1 (5 bases). The CDR3 loop reads CASRRVTGVGEQYF. Here the CDR3 DNA reads TGTGCCAGCAGAAGAGTAACAGGCGTAGGCGAGCAGTACTTC.